This T cell receptor (beta chain) was recovered during a study of blood T cell repertoires in COVID-19. The CDR3 runs 12 residues. Profiled with immunoSEQ multiplex PCR; TCRdb holds only in-frame clones, not every one. The table shows 45,000 to 65,000 clones, with roughly 88% occurring only once. The specimen was peripheral blood. The sequence was collected from a human donor in a cohort sampled during active COVID-19. The V and J genes are TRBV21-1 and TRBJ1-1; the table's D call, TRBD1, has no DNA check behind it. TRBV21-1 is a recognized pseudogene. The CDR3 spells CASIPRIGVGFF. The CDR3 nucleotides are TGTGCCAGCATCCCCCGCATAGGGGTTGGTTTCTTT.